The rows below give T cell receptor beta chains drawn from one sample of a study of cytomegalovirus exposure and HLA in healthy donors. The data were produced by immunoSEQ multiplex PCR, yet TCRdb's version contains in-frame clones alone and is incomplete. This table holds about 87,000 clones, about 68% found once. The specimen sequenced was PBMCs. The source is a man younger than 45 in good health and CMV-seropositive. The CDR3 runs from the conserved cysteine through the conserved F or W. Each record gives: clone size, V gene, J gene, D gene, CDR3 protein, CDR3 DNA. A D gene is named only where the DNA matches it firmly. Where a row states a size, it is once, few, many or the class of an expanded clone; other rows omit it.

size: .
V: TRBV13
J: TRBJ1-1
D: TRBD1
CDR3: CASSSPTGGTEAFF
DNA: TGTGCCAGCAGCTCACCGACAGGGGGTACTGAAGCTTTCTTT

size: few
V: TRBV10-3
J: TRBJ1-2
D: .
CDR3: CAIRLQQYYGYTF
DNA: TGTGCCATCAGGTTACAGCAGTACTATGGCTACACCTTC

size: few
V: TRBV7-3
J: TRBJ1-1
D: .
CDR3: CASSSVGGFNTEAFF
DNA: TGTGCCAGCAGCTCCGTGGGGGGTTTCAACACTGAAGCTTTCTTT

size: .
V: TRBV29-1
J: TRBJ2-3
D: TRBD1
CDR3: CSAEGTGTDTQYF
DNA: TGCAGCGCTGAGGGGACAGGGACAGATACGCAGTATTTT

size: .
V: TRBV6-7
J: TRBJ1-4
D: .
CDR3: CASSSKRGLNEKLFF
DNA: TGTGCCAGCAGTTCGAAACGGGGACTCAATGAAAAACTGTTTTTT

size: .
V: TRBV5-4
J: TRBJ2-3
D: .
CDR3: CASSSFGTDTQYF
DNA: TGTGCCAGCAGCTCCTTCGGCACAGATACGCAGTATTTT

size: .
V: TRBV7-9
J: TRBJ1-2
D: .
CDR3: CSSSSLNYGYTF
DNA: TGTTCCAGCAGCTCCCTTAACTATGGCTACACCTTC

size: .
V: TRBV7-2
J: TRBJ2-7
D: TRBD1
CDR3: CASSLDRYSYEQYF
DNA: TGTGCCAGCAGCCTGGACAGGTATTCCTACGAGCAGTACTTC

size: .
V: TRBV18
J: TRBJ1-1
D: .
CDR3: CASSTQGRQPEAFF
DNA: TGTGCCAGCTCAACCCAGGGGAGACAACCTGAAGCTTTCTTT

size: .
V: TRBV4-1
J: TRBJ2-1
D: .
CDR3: CASSQDRVGEQFF
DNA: TGCGCCAGCAGCCAAGATAGAGTCGGTGAGCAGTTCTTC

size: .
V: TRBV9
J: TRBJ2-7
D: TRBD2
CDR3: CASSVKSPHWGGSEQYF
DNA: TGTGCCAGCAGCGTAAAATCTCCACACTGGGGGGGGTCCGAGCAGTACTTC

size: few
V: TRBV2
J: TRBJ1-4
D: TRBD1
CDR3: CASRPRTGPEEKLFF
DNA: TGTGCCAGCAGACCTAGGACAGGGCCGGAAGAAAAACTGTTTTTT

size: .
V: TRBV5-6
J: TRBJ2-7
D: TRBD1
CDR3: CASSFIPQGASYEQYF
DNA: TGTGCCAGCAGCTTCATCCCCCAGGGGGCCTCCTACGAGCAGTACTTC

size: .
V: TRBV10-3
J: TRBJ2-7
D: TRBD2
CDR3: CAITDGAGGPGYEQYF
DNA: TGTGCCATCACCGATGGAGCGGGAGGGCCCGGGTACGAGCAGTACTTC

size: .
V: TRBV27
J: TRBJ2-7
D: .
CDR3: CASRSPGGYEQYF
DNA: TGTGCCAGCAGGTCCCCAGGAGGTTACGAGCAGTACTTC

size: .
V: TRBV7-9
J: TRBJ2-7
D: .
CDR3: CSSSPPRDFLLF
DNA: TGTTCCAGCAGTCCTCCAAGGGACTTCCTGCTTTTC

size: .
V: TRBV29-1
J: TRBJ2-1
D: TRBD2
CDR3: CSADVGTSNRVEQFF
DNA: TGCAGCGCTGACGTGGGGACTAGCAATCGGGTTGAGCAGTTCTTC

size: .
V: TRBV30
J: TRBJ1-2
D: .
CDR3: CALRGSGYTF
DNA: TGTGCCTTACGAGGGAGTGGCTACACCTTC

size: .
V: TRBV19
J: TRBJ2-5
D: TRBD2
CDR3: CASSTTSGGQETQYF
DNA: TGTGCCAGTAGCACGACTAGCGGGGGACAAGAGACCCAGTACTTC

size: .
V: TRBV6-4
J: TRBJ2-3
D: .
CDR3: CASSESRDSSTDTQYF
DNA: TGTGCCAGCAGTGAGTCCCGGGACTCAAGCACAGATACGCAGTATTTT

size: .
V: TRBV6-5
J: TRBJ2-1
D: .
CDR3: CASSSVGRSSYNEQFF
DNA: TGTGCCAGCAGTTCGGTTGGGCGCTCCTCCTACAATGAGCAGTTCTTC

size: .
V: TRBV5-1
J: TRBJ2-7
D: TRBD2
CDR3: CASSMERELNEQYF
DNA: TGCGCCAGCAGCATGGAGCGGGAGCTAAACGAGCAGTACTTC

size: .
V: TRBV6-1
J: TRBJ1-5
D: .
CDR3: CASSWTRGSNQPQHF
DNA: TGTGCCAGCAGTTGGACAAGAGGCAGCAATCAGCCCCAGCATTTT

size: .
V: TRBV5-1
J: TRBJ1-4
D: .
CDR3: CASSVGQNNEKLFF
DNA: TGCGCCAGCAGCGTTGGACAGAATAATGAAAAACTGTTTTTT

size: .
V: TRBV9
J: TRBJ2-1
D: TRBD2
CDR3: CASSGSGTSAFYEQFF
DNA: TGTGCCAGCAGCGGTTCCGGGACTAGCGCGTTCTATGAGCAGTTCTTC

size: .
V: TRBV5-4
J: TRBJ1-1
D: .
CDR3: CASSTDTGTEAFF
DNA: TGTGCCAGCAGCACCGATACCGGGACTGAAGCTTTCTTT

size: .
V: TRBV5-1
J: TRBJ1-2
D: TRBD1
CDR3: CASSTDRGMVNGYPF
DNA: TGCGCCAGCAGCACGGACAGGGGCATGGTGAATGGCTACCCCTTC

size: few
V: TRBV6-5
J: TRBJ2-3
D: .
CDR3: CASSYSGLDTQYF
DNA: TGTGCCAGCAGTTACTCGGGACTGGATACGCAGTATTTT

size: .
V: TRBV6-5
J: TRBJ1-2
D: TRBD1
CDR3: CASSGQGTSGYTF
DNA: TGTGCCAGCAGCGGACAGGGCACGAGTGGCTACACCTTC

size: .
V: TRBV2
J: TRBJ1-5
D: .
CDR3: CASSPITVGGQPQNF
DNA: TGTGCCAGCAGTCCTATTACAGTAGGGGGTCAGCCCCAGAATTTT

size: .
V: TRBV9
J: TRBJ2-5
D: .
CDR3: CASSAPTPGETQYF
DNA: TGTGCCAGCAGCGCCCCGACGCCGGGAGAGACCCAGTACTTC

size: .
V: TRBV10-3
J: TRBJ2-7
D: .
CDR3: CAISSEDSYEQYF
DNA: TGTGCCATCAGTTCAGAGGACTCCTACGAGCAGTACTTC

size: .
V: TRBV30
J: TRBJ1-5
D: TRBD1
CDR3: CAWSQGAGQPQHF
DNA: TGTGCCTGGAGTCAGGGGGCGGGTCAGCCCCAGCATTTT